What follows are 6 T cell receptor beta chains derived from one specimen sequenced in a study of blood T cell repertoires in COVID-19. Sequencing used immunoSEQ multiplex PCR; TCRdb keeps in-frame clones, though not all of them. In the table there are a few hundred thousand clones, under 85% of which are singletons. Material: PBMCs or T cells enriched from blood (not recorded which). The receptors shown here come from a woman between 45 and 65 years old who had recovered from COVID-19.

This sequence joins TRBV2 and TRBJ1-2; possibly TRBD1 for D (5 bases). CDR1 and CDR2 from the germline V gene are SNHLY and FYNNEI. The CDR3 length is 17 residues. The ends were cut back, 4 bases at V and 5 bases at J, with 23 bases in the middle. The CDR3 protein is CASSVDFRTTLIYGYTF. The DNA of the CDR3 is TGTGCCAGCAGTGTAGATTTTCGGACAACGTTAATTTATGGCTACACCTTC.

The sample holds a few counts of this clone. The rearrangement links TRBV2 to TRBJ1-5; 10 bases map to TRBD1. Germline CDR1 reads SNHLY; CDR2 reads FYNNEI. Germline trimming cut 4 bases from V and 15 bases from J; bases unmatched to any gene: 6. The CDR3 spans 12 residues. CDR3 DNA: TGTGCCAGCAGTGTTCCGGGACAGGGGTGGCATTTT. Translating it yields CASSVPGQGWHF.

The chain recombines TRBV4-1 with TRBJ1-4; 7 bases agree with TRBD1. V was pared by 0 bases and J by 0 bases, with 16 bases of the junction left unmatched. The CDR3 sequence is 21 residues long. CDR1 MGHRA and CDR2 YSYEKL come from the germline V gene. The CDR3 sequence is CASSQDPDRSFSPSTNEKLFF. CDR3 coding DNA: TGCGCCAGCAGCCAAGACCCGGACAGGTCTTTTTCCCCGTCAACTAATGAAAAACTGTTTTTT.

The rearrangement uses TRBV6-5 and TRBJ2-5; TRBD2 might be the D (6 bases). In germline, CDR1 is MNHEY, CDR2 SVGAGI. This CDR3 is built from 14 residues. V lost 5 bases and J lost 5, with 15 bases in between. The CDR3 DNA is TGTGCCAGCAGTCCGACTAGAAGGAGCGAGACCCAGTACTTC. Residues: CASSPTRRSETQYF.

The chain joins TRBV7-9 to TRBJ1-4; the D gene is possibly TRBD1 (6 bases). V lost 1 base to trimming and J lost 11 bases, with 20 bases between them. CDR1 is SEHNR, CDR2 FQNEAQ, per germline (reference sequence). The CDR3 is made up of 16 amino acids. CDR3 region: CASSLGGSDSSFKLFF. The CDR3 bases are TGTGCCAGCAGCTTAGGCGGCTCGGACAGTTCCTTTAAACTGTTTTTT.

V usage is TRBV6-5 and J usage is TRBJ1-1; D may be TRBD1 (5 bases). V was shortened by 6 bases and J by 1 base, with 15 bases between the two germline ends. The CDR3 consists of 15 residues. The germline V gene has CDR1 MNHEY and CDR2 SVGAGI. CDR3 coding DNA: TGTGCCAGCAGGACAGACCAGGGCTGGAACACTGAAGCTTTCTTT. Amino acid sequence: CASRTDQGWNTEAFF.